This TCR beta chain was obtained from a study of blood T cell repertoires in COVID-19. On the study more broadly: T cells, B-cell-depleted T cells, or PBMCs provided the cDNA or gDNA that served as material.

Profiled with immunoSEQ multiplex PCR; TCRdb holds only in-frame clones, not every one. Of nearly 250,000 clones listed, approximately 84% are singletons. Material: peripheral blood. The receptor comes from a woman at least 80 years old with acute or convalescent COVID-19.

The CDR3 spells CAISGGDRYGYTF. DNA of the CDR3: TGTGCCATCAGTGGTGGGGACAGATATGGCTACACCTTC. The chain uses TRBV10-3 and TRBJ1-2, with 7 bases that match TRBD1. CDR1 and CDR2 from the germline V gene are ENHRY and SYGVKD. The CDR3 extends over 13 amino acids. The ends lost 4 bases at V and 5 bases at J; junction bases unmatched: 4.